Following are 26 T cell receptor beta chains from one sample sequenced in a study of molecular identifiers for immune sequencing clone quantification. TCRdb reprocessed the PCR reads with MiXCR, giving one entry per CDR3 protein. The data show about 640,000 distinct CDR3 sequences, with nearly 20% seen just once and roughly 0.83% held by the top ten. The specimen was naive CD8+ T cells from blood, with Jurkat cell RNA spiked in. Documented subset: FACS-sorted CD8+CD4-CCR7+CD45RA+ naive T cells. These receptors originate from a human donor in good health. Some libraries in this study had Jurkat cell RNA spiked in.

This clonotype has at least ten counts. This chain links TRBV6-2 or TRBV6-3 with TRBJ1-2; no definite D call. CDR1 is MNHEY, CDR2 SVGEGT, per germline. There are 14 residues in the CDR3. With 2 bases removed from V and 3 bases from J, the gap between germline ends came to 10 bases. CDR3 amino acids: CASSYGIAYYGYTF. Written as DNA, the CDR3 is TGTGCCAGCAGTTACGGGATAGCTTACTATGGCTACACCTTC.

V usage is TRBV5-4 and J usage is TRBJ2-7; D possibly corresponds to TRBD2 (5 bases). The CDR3 length is 13 residues. Looked up from germline, CDR1 is SGHNT and CDR2 is YYREEE (reference sequence). Trimming removed 7 bases at V and 5 bases at J, with 16 bases between. CDR3 in amino acids: CASRLRGSDEQYF. DNA for the CDR3: TGTGCCAGCCGGCTCCGGGGATCGGACGAGCAGTACTTC.

This clonotype was recorded a few times. The chain uses TRBV7-2 and TRBJ2-1; TRBD1 agrees at 8 bases. This CDR3 is built from 15 residues. After removal of 5 bases from V and 8 bases from J, the junction contained 11 bases not matched to a gene. The germline V gene encodes CDR1 SGHTA and CDR2 FQGNSA. CDR3 in DNA: TGTGCCAGCAGCCCGGGACAGGCCCCGTGGGATGAGCAGTTCTTC. Its translation is CASSPGQAPWDEQFF.

At least ten counts were recorded for this clonotype. The genes are TRBV6-6 and TRBJ2-3; 11 nucleotides agree with TRBD1. The germline gives CDR1 MNHNY, CDR2 SVGAGI (reference sequence). CDR3 size: 15 residues. V trimming: 5 bases; J trimming: 4 bases; junction bases outside the gene matches: 5. In DNA, the CDR3 is TGTGCCAGCAGTACCCTGGACAGGGGGCCAGATACGCAGTATTTT. It specifies CASSTLDRGPDTQYF.

Points on this clonotype: One base away lies a much larger clone, so this may be a sequencing read error. The gene calls are TRBV24-1 and TRBJ1-5; D is possibly TRBD1 (6 bases). The CDR3 has 14 residues. Trimming pared 5 bases from V and 6 bases from J, leaving 13 bases between. Germline V lookup: CDR1 KGHDR, CDR2 SFDVKD. Here the CDR3 reads CATSVTGLSQPQHF. CDR3 DNA: TGTGCCACCAGTGTAACAGGGCTGAGTCAGCCCCAGCATTTT.

Worth noting for this clonotype: A read error may explain this, as a much larger clone is one base away. V and J are TRBV7-9 and TRBJ1-1, with unresolved D. This CDR3 region has 15 residues. Germline-derived CDR1 and CDR2 are SEHNR and FQNEAQ (reference sequence). Trimming stripped 8 bases from V and 0 bases from J, with 16 bases between. The CDR3 loop is CASGPRLDMNTEAFF. In DNA, the CDR3 is TGTGCCAGCGGCCCCCGCCTCGATATGAACACTGAAGCTTTCTTT. Filled out from reference TRBV7-9 and TRBJ1-1, the complete variable domain reads DTGVSQNPRHKITKRGQNVTFRCDPISEHNRLYWYRQTLGQGPEFLTYFQNEAQLEKSRLLSDRFSAERPKGSFSTLEIQRTEQGDSAMYLCASGPRLDMNTEAFFGQGTRLTVV.

This clonotype was detected only a few times. The rearrangement links TRBV5-8 to TRBJ2-7; 7 bases fit TRBD2. Germline V gene sequence: CDR1 SGHTS, CDR2 YDEGEE. Trimming cost V 1 base and J 4 bases; bases outside gene matches: 5. The CDR3 length is 14 residues. The DNA of the CDR3 is TGTGCCAGCAGCTTGCGCGGGAGTGAGTACGAGCAGTACTTC. It specifies CASSLRGSEYEQYF. Supplemented by reference TRBV5-8 and TRBJ2-7, the full variable domain reads EAGVTQSPTHLIKTRGQQATLRCSPISGHTSVYWYQQALGLGLQFLLWYDEGEERNRGNFPPRFSGRQFPNYSSELNVNALELEDSALYLCASSLRGSEYEQYFGPGTRLTVT.

This clonotype was recorded at least ten times. CDR3 sequence reads: CSARSAGGAYEQYF. The CDR3 DNA reads TGCAGTGCTAGATCTGCGGGAGGGGCCTACGAGCAGTACTTC. The chain links TRBV20-1 to TRBJ2-7; 9 positions match TRBD2. The V and J ends lost 2 bases and 2 bases, in that order; junction bases with no gene match: 4. Looked up from germline, CDR1 is DFQATT and CDR2 is SNEGSKA (reference sequence). There are 14 residues in the CDR3.

This clonotype was detected many times. This chain connects TRBV5-1 to TRBJ1-1, with unresolved D. CDR1 SGHRS and CDR2 YFSETQ come from the germline V gene. V was shortened by 0 bases and J by 4 bases, with 10 bases between the two germline ends. This CDR3 spans 14 amino acids. The CDR3 DNA sequence: TGCGCCAGCAGCTTGGAGTACGAATCCACTGAAGCTTTCTTT. It translates to CASSLEYESTEAFF.

This clonotype was seen many times. The chain carries TRBV2 and TRBJ2-7, with a tentative D call TRBD2 (5 bases). Germline loops: CDR1 SNHLY, CDR2 FYNNEI. The CDR3 has 15 amino acids. V was cut by 7 bases and J by 0 bases, with 16 bases left in between. CDR3 in amino acids: CASMPSSGYSYEQYF. The CDR3 DNA reads as TGTGCCAGCATGCCGAGTTCGGGGTACTCCTACGAGCAGTACTTC.

At least ten counts were recorded for this clonotype. The chain couples TRBV28 to TRBJ1-5, with D unresolved. The CDR3 loop spans 17 amino acids. The germline V gene has CDR1 MDHEN and CDR2 SYDVKM. V was shortened by 5 bases and J by 1 base, with 18 bases between the two germline ends. The CDR3 loop is CASSPDQLIRSNQPQHF. The CDR3 DNA reads TGTGCCAGCAGTCCCGATCAGCTAATACGAAGCAATCAGCCCCAGCATTTT.

A note on this clonotype: A much larger clone is a single base away; this may be a read error. CDR3: CASSSAGSSTGELFF. DNA for the CDR3: TGTGCCAGCAGTTCGGCAGGGTCCAGCACCGGGGAGCTGTTTTTT. The V call is TRBV28, the J call TRBJ2-2; D might be TRBD1 (5 bases). V was clipped by 4 bases and J by 4 bases, with 13 bases between them. Germline lookup yields CDR1 MDHEN and CDR2 SYDVKM. This CDR3 is 15 amino acids long.

This clonotype was detected many times. The V call is TRBV20-1, the J call TRBJ2-7; D is perhaps TRBD1 or TRBD2 (7 bases each). V was shortened by 3 bases and J by 2 bases, with 17 bases between the two germline ends. Germline lookup yields CDR1 DFQATT and CDR2 SNEGSKA (reference sequence). The CDR3 is 15 amino acids. The chain's CDR3 is CSASPEGGTAYEQYF. The CDR3, as DNA: TGCAGTGCTAGTCCCGAGGGAGGGACAGCCTACGAGCAGTACTTC.

Only a few counts were recorded for this clonotype. V usage is TRBV9 and J usage is TRBJ2-1; 8 bases line up with TRBD2. The CDR3 extends over 13 amino acids. The germline V gene encodes CDR1 SGDLS and CDR2 YYNGEE. Trimming removed 6 bases from V and 4 bases from J; junction bases left unmatched: 3. The CDR3 reads CASTGGAYNEQFF. In nucleotides, the CDR3 is TGTGCCAGCACGGGGGGGGCGTACAATGAGCAGTTCTTC. The full variable domain, completed using reference TRBV9 and TRBJ2-1, is DSGVTQTPKHLITATGQRVTLRCSPRSGDLSVYWYQQSLDQGLQFLIQYYNGEERAKGNILERFSAQQFPDLHSELNLSSLELGDSALYFCASTGGAYNEQFFGPGTRLTVL.

The chain employs TRBV3-1 and TRBJ2-3; 7 nucleotides agree with TRBD2. The CDR3 is 16 amino acids. Per germline, CDR1 LGHDT and CDR2 YNNKEL (reference sequence). V gave up 4 bases and J gave up 7 bases; unmatched junction bases: 14. The CDR3 protein is CASSPVSGLTRNTQYF. Written as DNA, the CDR3 is TGTGCCAGCAGCCCCGTTTCGGGACTAACGAGAAATACGCAGTATTTT.

This clonotype appeared many times. The rearrangement uses TRBV10-3 and TRBJ2-7; D remains ambiguous. V lost 4 bases to trimming and J lost 0 bases, with 10 bases between them. Germline V lookup: CDR1 ENHRY, CDR2 SYGVKD. CDR3 length equals 14 residues. The CDR3 sequence: CAISGKSSSYEQYF. In DNA, the CDR3 is TGTGCCATCAGTGGAAAGTCTAGCTCCTACGAGCAGTACTTC.

This clonotype was observed many times. The rearrangement uses TRBV4-1 and TRBJ1-6; no clear D gene. The V and J ends lost 0 bases and 4 bases respectively, with 10 bases between them. The germline V gene has CDR1 MGHRA and CDR2 YSYEKL. The CDR3 length is 16 residues. The CDR3 protein is CASSQEGGGYNSPLHF. The DNA for the CDR3 is TGCGCCAGCAGCCAAGAGGGAGGTGGATATAATTCACCCCTCCACTTT.

In its sample, this clonotype was seen many times. V usage is TRBV5-1 and J usage is TRBJ1-4, with D hard to call. The CDR3 consists of 13 residues. V was cut by 1 base and J by 4 bases, with 5 bases left in between. Germline V lookup: CDR1 SGHRS, CDR2 YFSETQ. The CDR3 spells CASSLRDNEKLFF. The CDR3 DNA reads TGCGCCAGCAGCTTGCGAGATAATGAAAAACTGTTTTTT. Full variable domain (rest looked up from reference TRBV5-1 and TRBJ1-4): KAGVTQTPRYLIKTRGQQVTLSCSPISGHRSVSWYQQTPGQGLQFLFEYFSETQRNKGNFPGRFSGRQFSNSRSEMNVSTLELGDSALYLCASSLRDNEKLFFGSGTQLSVL.

This clonotype was found many times. J is TRBJ2-5 and V is TRBV7-6; TRBD1 matches at 10 bases. Germline trimming cut 4 bases from V and 4 bases from J; bases unmatched to any gene: 6. The CDR3 extends over 15 amino acids. The germline V gene has CDR1 SGHVS and CDR2 FNYEAQ. CDR3 sequence (DNA): TGTGCCAGCAGCTCCCGGGACAGGGGTGGAGAGACCCAGTACTTC. Translation gives CASSSRDRGGETQYF.

This clonotype was found many times. This chain links TRBV28 with TRBJ2-6; TRBD1 aligns across 8 bases. The CDR3 spans 17 residues. J was trimmed by 0 bases and V by 6 bases; bases with no gene match: 7. From germline, CDR1 is MDHEN and CDR2 SYDVKM. The CDR3 DNA follows: TGTGCCAGCAGGCCCGGGACAGGAGACTCTGGGGCCAACGTCCTGACTTTC. Protein: CASRPGTGDSGANVLTF.

In nucleotides, the CDR3 is TGCAGTGCTAGAGATCTCTCTAGATTGAATAATGAGCAGTTCTTC. This gives the protein CSARDLSRLNNEQFF. This chain links TRBV20-1 with TRBJ2-1; D is unresolved. There are 15 residues in the CDR3. The germline V gene encodes CDR1 DFQATT and CDR2 SNEGSKA (reference sequence). With 0 bases removed from V and 7 bases from J, the gap between germline ends came to 16 bases.

The chain joins TRBV12-3 or TRBV12-4 to TRBJ1-1; no definite D call. CDR3 size: 12 residues. Trimming stripped 4 bases from V and 7 bases from J, with 10 bases between. This CDR3 is CASSYTMNEAFF. The CDR3 DNA reads as TGTGCCAGCAGTTACACAATGAATGAAGCTTTCTTT.

This clonotype was observed many times. The CDR3 loop is CASSSFREYPDTQYF. The CDR3 region has the DNA TGTGCCAGCAGTTCTTTCCGGGAATACCCAGATACGCAGTATTTT. The V call is TRBV6-2 or TRBV6-3, the J call TRBJ2-3; possibly TRBD2 for D (5 bases). This CDR3 spans 15 amino acids. Trimming cost V 4 bases and J 4 bases, with 15 bases left between them. CDR1 and CDR2 (germline): MNHEY, SVGEGT.

This clonotype was counted many times. The chain is built from TRBV28 and TRBJ2-7; D is possibly TRBD1 (5 bases). V lost 7 bases to trimming and J lost 0 bases, with 10 bases between them. This CDR3 region has 13 residues. CDR1 and CDR2 (germline): MDHEN, SYDVKM. The CDR3: CASTPTVSYEQYF. The CDR3 nucleotides read TGTGCCAGCACCCCGACAGTCTCCTACGAGCAGTACTTC.

Ten or more counts support this clonotype. This may come from a read error, since a much larger clone is one base off. The chain is built from TRBV7-9 and TRBJ1-1; TRBD1 matches at 7 bases. The germline V gene has CDR1 SEHNR and CDR2 FQNEAQ (reference sequence). V shed 4 bases, J shed 0 bases, and the junction held 2 bases outside the gene matches. The CDR3 is 14 amino acids. CDR3 in amino acids: CASSSGQMNTEAFF. The CDR3 DNA reads as TGTGCCAGCAGCTCGGGACAGATGAACACTGAAGCTTTCTTT.

The chain uses TRBV13 and TRBJ2-4; TRBD2 might be the D (7 bases). Germline V lookup: CDR1 PRHDT, CDR2 FYEKMQ (reference sequence). This CDR3 is 18 amino acids long. V lost 4 bases, J lost 2 bases, and 21 bases lay in between. CDR3 nucleotide sequence: TGTGCCAGCAGCTCCTATGCTCGAGGGGGGGTGACCAAAAACATTCAGTACTTC. Translating it yields CASSSYARGGVTKNIQYF.